These 22 T cell receptor beta chains came from one sample sequenced in a study of blood T cell repertoires in COVID-19. Only in-frame clones appear in the TCRdb table, and some are missing; sequencing was by immunoSEQ multiplex PCR. The sample lists 400,000 to 550,000 clones, 87% occurring once. What was sequenced was PBMCs or T cells enriched from blood (not recorded which). The source of these receptors is a woman between 18 and 30 years old with acute COVID-19.

The chain employs TRBV5-6 and TRBJ2-2; 9 positions match TRBD1. Trimming removed 5 bases from V and 4 bases from J; junction bases left unmatched: 6. Per the germline V gene, CDR1 is SGHDT and CDR2 is YYEEEE. This CDR3 is built from 15 residues. CDR3 amino acids: CASSGTGGVTGELFF. In DNA, the CDR3 is TGTGCCAGCAGTGGCACAGGGGGCGTCACCGGGGAGCTGTTTTTT. The full variable domain, in which reference TRBV5-6 and TRBJ2-2 provide the parts outside the CDR3, is DAGVTQSPTHLIKTRGQQVTLRCSPKSGHDTVSWYQQALGQGPQFIFQYYEEEERQRGNFPDRFSGHQFPNYSSELNVNALLLGDSALYLCASSGTGGVTGELFFGEGSRLTVL.

The chain has TRBV3-1 (or the pseudogene TRBV3-2) and TRBJ1-2; D call uncertain. The CDR3 spans 13 residues. Germline CDR1 LGHDT, CDR2 YNNKEL (reference sequence). V was trimmed by 4 bases and J by 6 bases, leaving 12 bases between them. The CDR3 DNA reads TGTGCCAGCAGCCTCCGCGCGGGAGATGGCTACACCTTC. It specifies CASSLRAGDGYTF.

This rearrangement joins TRBV2 to TRBJ2-6; D ambiguous. V lost 8 bases to trimming and J lost 2 bases, with 4 bases between them. Germline V gene data show CDR1 as SNHLY and CDR2 as FYNNEI. The CDR3 runs to 12 residues. The CDR3 is CASRTGANVLTF. The CDR3 nucleotides are TGTGCCAGCCGTACTGGGGCCAACGTCCTGACTTTC.

The chain has TRBV5-1 and TRBJ1-6; D gene uncertain. This CDR3 spans 15 amino acids. The germline V and J ends were trimmed by 1 base and 1 base, with 6 bases remaining between them. Germline V CDR1 and CDR2: SGHRS, YFSETQ. CDR3 loop: CASSLTGSYNSPLHF. The CDR3 DNA sequence: TGCGCCAGCAGCTTGACGGGTTCCTATAATTCACCCCTCCACTTT.

This sequence joins TRBV9 and TRBJ2-3, with 7 bases aligning to TRBD2. CDR3 length: 14 amino acids. Unmatched junction bases numbered 3, after V lost 0 bases and J lost 5 bases. Germline V gives CDR1 SGDLS, CDR2 YYNGEE. As DNA, the CDR3 is TGTGCCAGCAGCGTAGCTGGGGGGGGAGATACGCAGTATTTT. Translation gives CASSVAGGGDTQYF.

The chain is built from TRBV9 and TRBJ1-4, with 8 bases identical to TRBD1. Germline CDR1 and CDR2: SGDLS and YYNGEE. CDR3 size: 15 residues. Unmatched junction bases numbered 6, after V lost 4 bases and J lost 4 bases. CDR3 in DNA: TGTGCCAGCAGCACACAGGGGGTCGGTAATGAAAAACTGTTTTTT. Residues: CASSTQGVGNEKLFF.

This sequence joins TRBV29-1 and TRBJ1-2; the match to TRBD1 covers 9 bases. The CDR3 is made up of 14 amino acids. Germline V gene data show CDR1 as SQVTM and CDR2 as ANQGSEA. V was pared by 7 bases and J by 2 bases, with 8 bases of the junction left unmatched. The CDR3 DNA sequence: TGCAGCGCCCTACAGGGGGCTCTCAACTATGGCTACACCTTC. Protein product: CSALQGALNYGYTF. Filled out from reference TRBV29-1 and TRBJ1-2, the complete variable domain reads SAVISQKPSRDICQRGTSLTIQCQVDSQVTMMFWYRQQPGQSLTLIATANQGSEATYESGFVIDKFPISRPNLTFSTLTVSNMSPEDSSIYLCSALQGALNYGYTFGSGTRLTVV.

The chain links TRBV14 to TRBJ1-2; tentatively, D is TRBD1 (6 bases). The germline V and J ends were trimmed by 0 bases and 4 bases, with 15 bases remaining between them. This CDR3 is built from 16 residues. Germline CDR1 reads SGHDN; CDR2 reads FVKESK. Here the CDR3 DNA reads TGTGCCAGCAGCCAAGATTCGGGGGGCGGTGGCTATGGCTACACCTTC. Protein product: CASSQDSGGGGYGYTF.

Points on this clone: Other nucleotide sequences in the sample specify the same CDR3. The V and J genes are TRBV10-1 and TRBJ2-7; unclear D gene. This CDR3 comprises 12 residues. Germline V gene sequence: CDR1 WNHNN, CDR2 SYGVQD (reference sequence). V was cut by 0 bases and J by 3 bases, with 3 bases left in between. In DNA, the CDR3 is TGCGCCAGCAGTGAGTCATACTACGAGCAGTACTTC. This sequence encodes CASSESYYEQYF.

The genes are TRBV28 and TRBJ1-1; D is perhaps TRBD1 (6 bases). The ends were cut back, 7 bases at V and 10 bases at J, with 22 bases in the middle. This CDR3 region has 14 residues. Germline-derived CDR1 and CDR2 are MDHEN and SYDVKM. DNA for the CDR3: TGTGCCAGCATCTTTAATTCCCGAGGGGGTAGAGCTTTCTTT. It specifies CASIFNSRGGRAFF.

This sequence joins TRBV5-6 and TRBJ2-1; perhaps TRBD1 as D (6 bases). The germline V and J ends were trimmed by 3 bases and 1 base, with 8 bases remaining between them. This CDR3 has 14 amino acids. Germline CDR1 SGHDT, CDR2 YYEEEE. CDR3 in amino acids: CASSSDRSYNEQFF. The DNA of the CDR3 is TGTGCCAGCAGCTCAGACAGGTCCTACAATGAGCAGTTCTTC.

The V gene is TRBV25-1, the J gene TRBJ2-1, with TRBD1 identical over 9 bases. The V gene end was trimmed by 9 bases and the J gene end by 6 bases; junction bases not matched to a gene: 3. The CDR3 runs 12 residues. Germline V lookup: CDR1 MGHDK, CDR2 SYGVNS. CDR3 nucleotides: TGTGCCAGTGTGGGACAGGGCAATGAGCAGTTCTTC. Translated, it gives CASVGQGNEQFF.

The chain combines TRBV21-1 with TRBJ2-3; TRBD2, as called in the table, went unchecked against the DNA. TRBV21-1 is given as a pseudogene. This CDR3 region has 16 residues. The chain's CDR3 is CASSNPSGGAWDTQYF. DNA of the CDR3: TGTGCCAGCAGCAATCCTAGCGGGGGGGCTTGGGATACGCAGTATTTT.

This sequence joins TRBV9 and TRBJ1-6; the D is unclear. The V end lost 2 bases, the J end lost 8 bases, and 8 bases lay between the germline ends. CDR1 and CDR2 (germline): SGDLS, YYNGEE. The CDR3 totals 13 residues. The CDR3 region is CASSVRVDSPLHF. The CDR3 DNA follows: TGTGCCAGCAGCGTGAGGGTGGATTCACCCCTCCACTTT.

This clone was seen only a few times. The chain has TRBV7-9 and TRBJ1-6; 9 bases map to TRBD1. The CDR3 length is 15 residues. Per germline, CDR1 SEHNR and CDR2 FQNEAQ (reference sequence). With V trimmed by 5 bases and J by 8 bases, 7 bases remained unmatched. CDR3: CASSTGQGSHSPLHF. CDR3 bases: TGTGCCAGCAGCACGGGACAGGGTTCTCATTCACCCCTCCACTTT.

This clone has just one count. V usage is TRBV10-2 and J usage is TRBJ2-5; tentative D call: TRBD1 (6 bases). This CDR3 has 16 amino acids. Germline V gene lookup returns CDR1 WSHSY and CDR2 SAAADI. V lost 6 bases and J lost 5, with 22 bases in between. Written as DNA, the CDR3 is TGCGCCAGCAGGGGACCCCTGACAGGTCCGCTGGAGACCCAGTACTTC. Residues: CASRGPLTGPLETQYF.

This rearrangement joins TRBV27 to TRBJ2-1; the D gene is possibly TRBD2 (7 bases). The CDR3 extends over 15 amino acids. V was shortened by 5 bases and J by 4 bases, with 15 bases between the two germline ends. Germline V CDR1 and CDR2: MNHEY, SMNVEV (reference sequence). In nucleotides, the CDR3 is TGTGCCAGCAGTCTCCGGGGGGCTTCATACAATGAGCAGTTCTTC. Amino acids: CASSLRGASYNEQFF.

This clone appeared a few times. This chain uses TRBV4-1 with TRBJ1-2, with TRBD1 identical over 8 bases. The germline gives CDR1 MGHRA, CDR2 YSYEKL. The trim removed 4 bases at V and 7 bases at J, leaving 11 bases unmatched. The CDR3 totals 15 residues. This CDR3 reads CASSRYGQGEAGYTF. CDR3 DNA sequence: TGCGCCAGCAGCCGATACGGACAGGGAGAGGCTGGCTACACCTTC.

This chain uses TRBV15 with TRBJ2-5; possibly TRBD1 for D (5 bases). CDR1 is LNHNV, CDR2 YYDKDF, per germline (reference sequence). The V gene lost 0 bases and the J gene lost 2 bases, with 10 bases spanning the gap. CDR3 size: 15 residues. In DNA, the CDR3 is TGTGCCACCAGCAGAGACAGGGTTCCGCAAGAGACCCAGTACTTC. This translates into CATSRDRVPQETQYF.

Here the CDR3 DNA reads TGTGCCAGTAGTTCTAGACTAGAATTCTACGAGCAGTACTTC. Protein sequence: CASSSRLEFYEQYF. The rearrangement joins TRBV19 to TRBJ2-7; D is perhaps TRBD2 (6 bases). CDR3 length: 14 amino acids. The germline V gene has CDR1 LNHDA and CDR2 SQIVND (reference sequence). Trimming took off 5 bases at V and 3 bases at J, with 14 bases between the two ends.

V usage is TRBV7-9 and J usage is TRBJ2-1, with 9 bases identical to TRBD1. The CDR3 extends over 14 amino acids. Germline lookup yields CDR1 SEHNR and CDR2 FQNEAQ (reference sequence). V gave up 4 bases and J gave up 6 bases; unmatched junction bases: 4. CDR3 in amino acids: CASSSSDRGNEQFF. The CDR3 region has the DNA TGTGCCAGCAGCTCATCGGACAGGGGCAATGAGCAGTTCTTC.

The chain employs TRBV5-1 and TRBJ2-1, with a weak D call TRBD2 (5 bases). CDR3 length equals 14 residues. The V gene lost 1 base and the J gene lost 8 bases, with 13 bases spanning the gap. Germline values: CDR1 SGHRS, CDR2 YFSETQ. CDR3 residues: CASSLTSYRHEQFF. The CDR3 DNA reads TGCGCCAGCAGCTTGACTAGTTACCGCCATGAGCAGTTCTTC.